One and the same sample provided the 15 T cell receptor beta chains below, sequenced in a study of technical replicates of blood from several donors. Libraries were prepared by immunoSEQ multiplex PCR; TCRdb keeps only in-frame clonotypes and omits some of them. The sample records about 85,000 clones, about 95% being singletons. Sequenced material: T cells isolated from PBMCs. These receptor sequences come from a human donor in good health.

The J gene is TRBJ1-2, the V gene TRBV30; weak D call: TRBD1 (5 bases). The V end was cut by 4 bases, the J end by 5 bases, with 14 bases between. CDR1 and CDR2 (germline): GTSNPN, SVGIG (reference sequence). The CDR3 is 13 amino acids. The CDR3 sequence is CAWIGGLQYGYTF. CDR3 bases: TGTGCCTGGATTGGGGGACTCCAATATGGCTACACCTTC.

This sequence joins TRBV5-4 and TRBJ2-3; 8 positions match TRBD1. V dropped 4 bases and J dropped 4; count of bases not matched to a gene: 11. This CDR3 is 16 amino acids long. The germline V gene has CDR1 SGHNT and CDR2 YYREEE (reference sequence). CDR3 DNA: TGTGCCAGCAGCGTATGGACAGGGTTTCGTTCAGATACGCAGTATTTT. Amino acids: CASSVWTGFRSDTQYF.

Remarks on this clone: One end of the junction does not line up with germline, which may come from a read error. The V and J genes are TRBV7-7 and TRBJ2-3, with TRBD1 as a possible D gene (5 bases). The CDR3 is 15 residues long. Germline V CDR1 and CDR2: SSHAT, FNYEAQ (reference sequence). The CDR3 sequence: CASSLGPGLTDTQYF. In DNA, the CDR3 is TGTGCTAGCAGCTTAGGTCCAGGGCTCACAGATACGCAGTATTTT. Supplemented by reference TRBV7-7 and TRBJ2-3, the full variable domain reads GAGVSQSPRYKVTKRGQDVTLRCDPISSHATLYWYQQALGQGPEFLTYFNYEAQPDKSGLPSDRFSAERPEGSISTLTIQRTEQRDSAMYRCASSLGPGLTDTQYFGPGTRLTVL.

The chain has TRBV10-3 and TRBJ1-6; D is undetermined. The germline gives CDR1 ENHRY, CDR2 SYGVKD. V was trimmed by 0 bases and J by 13 bases, leaving 10 bases between them. This CDR3 region has 13 residues. This CDR3 is CAISESEGGPLHF. In nucleotides, the CDR3 is TGTGCCATCAGTGAGTCGGAGGGTGGGCCCCTCCACTTT.

V is TRBV23-1 and J is TRBJ2-7; 10 bases align to TRBD1. TRBV23-1 is marked as an open reading frame, function uncertain. The V and J ends lost 8 bases and 3 bases, in that order; junction bases with no gene match: 16. CDR3 length equals 17 residues. In DNA, the CDR3 is TGCGCCAGCGCAAACATGGGAGACAGGGGGCTATTCTACGAGCAGTACTTC. This translates into CASANMGDRGLFYEQYF.

CDR3 DNA: TGTGCCAGCAGCCAAACAGGGGGCCCCTACGAGCAGTACTTC. The encoded protein is CASSQTGGPYEQYF. The chain uses TRBV5-6 and TRBJ2-7; 9 positions agree with TRBD1. With V trimmed by 4 bases and J by 2 bases, 4 bases remained unmatched. Germline V gene data show CDR1 as SGHDT and CDR2 as YYEEEE. The CDR3 covers 14 residues. Supplemented by reference TRBV5-6 and TRBJ2-7, the full variable domain reads DAGVTQSPTHLIKTRGQQVTLRCSPKSGHDTVSWYQQALGQGPQFIFQYYEEEERQRGNFPDRFSGHQFPNYSSELNVNALLLGDSALYLCASSQTGGPYEQYFGPGTRLTVT.

J is TRBJ2-5 and V is TRBV2, with TRBD1 matching over 10 bases. After removal of 5 bases from V and 4 bases from J, the junction contained 13 bases not matched to a gene. The CDR3 runs 17 residues. Germline lookup yields CDR1 SNHLY and CDR2 FYNNEI. CDR3 protein: CASSRTPGTGALETQYF. The CDR3, as DNA: TGTGCCAGCAGTCGAACCCCCGGGACAGGGGCCTTAGAGACCCAGTACTTC.

This clone was detected only once. The chain uses TRBV6-4 and TRBJ2-3, with TRBD1 matching over 9 bases. Germline V lookup: CDR1 MRHNA, CDR2 SNTAGT. The CDR3 is 15 amino acids. V shed 6 bases and J 2 bases; nucleotides not matched to a gene: 6. The CDR3 sequence is CASSVRDRVTDTQYF. The CDR3 DNA is TGTGCCAGCAGCGTACGGGACAGGGTCACAGATACGCAGTATTTT.

The gene calls are TRBV5-1 and TRBJ1-2; TRBD1 aligns across 9 bases. The V segment lost 0 bases and the J segment 6 bases; nucleotides outside the gene matches: 6. Germline values: CDR1 SGHRS, CDR2 YFSETQ. The CDR3 is 15 residues long. The CDR3: CASSLEGTGKDGYTF. The CDR3 DNA follows: TGCGCCAGCAGCTTGGAAGGGACAGGGAAGGATGGCTACACCTTC.

The V and J genes are TRBV5-1 and TRBJ2-7, with D perhaps matching TRBD1 (6 bases). Per the germline V gene, CDR1 is SGHRS and CDR2 is YFSETQ. V was trimmed by 3 bases and J by 1 base, leaving 23 bases between them. The CDR3 runs to 18 residues. The CDR3 DNA sequence: TGCGCCAGCAGCTCCAGGGTCCTTAGGATGGGGGCGTCCTACGAGCAGTACTTC. It codes for CASSSRVLRMGASYEQYF. The whole variable domain, filled in from reference TRBV5-1 and TRBJ2-7, reads KAGVTQTPRYLIKTRGQQVTLSCSPISGHRSVSWYQQTPGQGLQFLFEYFSETQRNKGNFPGRFSGRQFSNSRSEMNVSTLELGDSALYLCASSSRVLRMGASYEQYFGPGTRLTVT.

This chain uses TRBV7-9 with TRBJ2-5, with TRBD1 matching over 8 bases. Germline V gene sequence: CDR1 SEHNR, CDR2 FQNEAQ (reference sequence). V lost 5 bases and J lost 5; bases outside the gene matches: 10. The CDR3 sequence is 15 residues long. The CDR3 nucleotides read TGTGCCAGCAGCATTTCAGGGGGCTCTCTCGAGACCCAGTACTTC. This sequence encodes CASSISGGSLETQYF.

The chain employs TRBV11-3 and TRBJ2-5; 9 bases match TRBD2. CDR1 is SGHNT, CDR2 YENEEA, per germline. Trimming removed 5 bases from V and 4 bases from J; junction bases left unmatched: 11. The CDR3 contains 16 residues. CDR3 loop: CASSLQSGGLGETQYF. For the CDR3, the DNA is TGTGCCAGCAGCCTCCAGAGCGGGGGGCTCGGAGAGACCCAGTACTTC.

The gene calls are TRBV5-1 and TRBJ1-5, with D perhaps TRBD1 (5 bases). The CDR3 consists of 14 residues. Trimming pared 4 bases from V and 6 bases from J, leaving 14 bases between. CDR1 is SGHRS, CDR2 YFSETQ, per germline. DNA for the CDR3: TGCGCCAGCAGCCGGGGGGACCAAAGTCAGCCCCAGCATTTT. This codes for CASSRGDQSQPQHF.

Only a few counts were recorded for this clone. The V gene is TRBV2, the J gene TRBJ1-2, with D unclear. V was pared by 7 bases and J by 5 bases, with 11 bases between. Germline V gene lookup returns CDR1 SNHLY and CDR2 FYNNEI. This CDR3 has 12 residues. The CDR3 sequence is CASTETLYGYTF. CDR3 DNA: TGTGCCAGCACCGAGACACTTTATGGCTACACCTTC.

This chain uses TRBV19 with TRBJ1-3; 10 nucleotides match TRBD1. V trimming: 6 bases; J trimming: 8 bases; junction bases outside the gene matches: 7. There are 14 residues in the CDR3. The germline V gene has CDR1 LNHDA and CDR2 SQIVND (reference sequence). The CDR3 here is CASRETGGRDTIYF. The CDR3 coding sequence is TGTGCCAGTAGAGAGACAGGGGGCAGGGACACCATATATTTT.